A single sample gave rise to the 20 T cell receptor beta chains below, sequenced in a study of blood T cell repertoires in COVID-19. Some clones are missing from TCRdb's copy, which holds only in-frame ones; the method was immunoSEQ multiplex PCR. The sample holds a few hundred thousand clones, about 87% seen once. The specimen sequenced was peripheral blood. These receptors came from a man between 18 and 35 years old with COVID-19, enrolled during active disease.

CDR3 bases: TGTGCCAGTAGTAAGCAGGGGTTCTACGAGCAGTACTTC. It encodes CASSKQGFYEQYF. The chain is built from TRBV19 and TRBJ2-7, with D maybe TRBD1 (6 bases). Per the germline V gene, CDR1 is LNHDA and CDR2 is SQIVND (reference sequence). The V end was cut by 4 bases, the J end by 3 bases, with 10 bases between. The CDR3 contains 13 residues. Full variable domain (rest looked up from reference TRBV19 and TRBJ2-7): DGGITQSPKYLFRKEGQNVTLSCEQNLNHDAMYWYRQDPGQGLRLIYYSQIVNDFQKGDIAEGYSVSREKKESFPLTVTSAQKNPTAFYLCASSKQGFYEQYFGPGTRLTVT.

The rearrangement joins TRBV27 to TRBJ2-7, with 7 bases that match TRBD2. CDR1 MNHEY and CDR2 SMNVEV come from the germline V gene (reference sequence). The V segment lost 2 bases and the J segment 8 bases; nucleotides outside the gene matches: 9. This CDR3 contains 14 residues. Here the CDR3 reads CASSLAGDFRKQYF. Written as DNA, the CDR3 is TGTGCCAGCAGTTTAGCGGGAGATTTCCGCAAGCAGTACTTC.

This sequence joins TRBV7-9 and TRBJ2-7, with 8 bases lining up with TRBD1. The CDR3 consists of 14 residues. Trimming cost V 2 bases and J 3 bases; bases outside gene matches: 3. Germline CDR1 SEHNR, CDR2 FQNEAQ (reference sequence). In DNA, the CDR3 is TGTGCCAGCAGCTTACAGGGGGCGGTCTACGAGCAGTACTTC. Translation: CASSLQGAVYEQYF.

The chain combines TRBV11-2 with TRBJ2-7; the match to TRBD2 covers 13 bases. Germline assignment: CDR1 SGHAT and CDR2 FQNNGV. V shed 1 base and J 3 bases; nucleotides not matched to a gene: 12. The CDR3 has 19 amino acids. Here the CDR3 DNA reads TGTGCCAGCAGCTTAGGGTACCCCGGGACTAGCGGGAACTTCTACGAGCAGTACTTC. Translated, it gives CASSLGYPGTSGNFYEQYF.

The rearrangement joins TRBV19 to TRBJ1-5, with D unclear. This CDR3 is built from 14 residues. The V end lost 8 bases, the J end lost 4 bases, and 15 bases lay between the germline ends. The germline V gene has CDR1 LNHDA and CDR2 SQIVND (reference sequence). The CDR3 DNA reads as TGTGCCAGTTCCGACACCGGGAGAAATCAGCCCCAGCATTTT. Protein: CASSDTGRNQPQHF.

V and J are TRBV15 and TRBJ1-6; no clear D. CDR3 length: 13 amino acids. V lost 0 bases, J lost 13 bases, and 10 bases lay in between. Germline loops: CDR1 LNHNV, CDR2 YYDKDF (reference sequence). CDR3 bases: TGTGCCACCAGCAGAGATGAGGTCTCGCCCCTCCACTTT. This encodes CATSRDEVSPLHF.

The chain is built from TRBV4-2 and TRBJ2-7, with 9 nucleotides matching TRBD2. J lost 5 bases, V lost 4 bases, and 9 bases had no gene match. This CDR3 region has 15 residues. In germline, CDR1 is LGHNA, CDR2 YNFKEQ. CDR3 nucleotide sequence: TGTGCCAGCAGCCTCACGGCCAGCGGGGGGAACGAGCAGTACTTC. Residues: CASSLTASGGNEQYF.

The chain is built from TRBV2 and TRBJ2-5, with TRBD1 identical over 10 bases. The V gene's germline CDR1 is SNHLY and CDR2 FYNNEI. CDR3 length: 15 residues. The J segment lost 2 bases and the V segment lost 6 bases, leaving 6 bases of the junction unmatched. CDR3 nucleotide sequence: TGTGCCAGCAGGAACACGGACAGGGGGCAAGAGACCCAGTACTTC. It is translated as CASRNTDRGQETQYF.

V usage is TRBV4-1 and J usage is TRBJ2-7; D may be TRBD1 (5 bases). The germline V gene encodes CDR1 MGHRA and CDR2 YSYEKL. The CDR3 length is 15 residues. The V end lost 2 bases, the J end lost 3 bases, and 14 bases lay between the germline ends. The CDR3: CASSQQATGDYEQYF. The DNA of the CDR3 is TGCGCCAGCAGCCAACAGGCTACAGGCGACTACGAGCAGTACTTC.

This chain joins TRBV10-1 and TRBJ2-3; TRBD2 agrees at 7 bases. The CDR3 has 18 amino acids. The V segment lost 1 base and the J segment 1 base; nucleotides outside the gene matches: 11. Germline values: CDR1 WNHNN, CDR2 SYGVQD (reference sequence). The CDR3 DNA follows: TGCGCCAGCAGTGAGTGGTCTGGCGCGGGAGCTGGCACAGATACGCAGTATTTT. It encodes CASSEWSGAGAGTDTQYF.

This rearrangement joins TRBV7-3 to TRBJ2-5, with 8 bases aligning to TRBD2. The CDR3 is 13 amino acids. Germline V gene sequence: CDR1 SGHTA, CDR2 FQGTGA. The junction had 4 bases not matched to a gene; V was cut back by 5 bases and J by 5 bases. CDR3 residues: CASSPAGVETQYF. The CDR3 coding sequence is TGTGCCAGCAGCCCAGCGGGGGTTGAGACCCAGTACTTC.

The chain links TRBV19 to TRBJ1-1, with 11 nucleotides matching TRBD1. This CDR3 is built from 14 residues. V lost 1 base, J lost 9 bases, and 4 bases stayed unmatched. The germline V gene has CDR1 LNHDA and CDR2 SQIVND (reference sequence). The CDR3 nucleotides read TGTGCCAGTAGTATAGGGGGGACAGGGGGAAAAGCTTTCTTT. Amino acids: CASSIGGTGGKAFF.

The chain joins TRBV19 to TRBJ2-2; 7 nucleotides align to TRBD1. Trimming took 2 bases from V and 3 from J; bases not matched to a gene: 6. This CDR3 has 16 amino acids. Germline CDR1 reads LNHDA; CDR2 reads SQIVND (reference sequence). The CDR3 DNA reads TGTGCCAGTAGTATACGACAGGGATACGACACCGGGGAGCTGTTTTTT. Translation gives CASSIRQGYDTGELFF.

Written as DNA, the CDR3 is TGTGCCAGCAGCTCGTCCACTAGGGTGAGGATAGGGGAGCTGTTTTTT. It translates to CASSSSTRVRIGELFF. The rearrangement joins TRBV7-9 to TRBJ2-2; possible D gene TRBD2, 5 bases. The CDR3 spans 16 residues. V was shortened by 4 bases and J by 8 bases, with 20 bases between the two germline ends. CDR1 SEHNR and CDR2 FQNEAQ come from the germline V gene (reference sequence). Full variable domain (rest looked up from reference TRBV7-9 and TRBJ2-2): DTGVSQNPRHKITKRGQNVTFRCDPISEHNRLYWYRQTLGQGPEFLTYFQNEAQLEKSRLLSDRFSAERPKGSFSTLEIQRTEQGDSAMYLCASSSSTRVRIGELFFGEGSRLTVL.

This chain links TRBV7-3 with TRBJ2-5; perhaps TRBD2 as D (5 bases). Per germline, CDR1 SGHTA and CDR2 FQGTGA. V was pared by 0 bases and J by 5 bases, with 16 bases between. This CDR3 is 16 amino acids long. CDR3 loop: CASSLTTRGVGETQYF. The CDR3 DNA sequence: TGTGCCAGCAGCTTAACTACCCGGGGAGTAGGTGAGACCCAGTACTTC.

V and J are TRBV19 and TRBJ2-1, with a weak D call TRBD2 (6 bases). Trimming took 3 bases from V and 2 from J, leaving 11 bases between them. The CDR3 sequence is 15 residues long. Germline loops: CDR1 LNHDA, CDR2 SQIVND (reference sequence). The CDR3 nucleotides are TGTGCCAGTAGTATCGGGGGTGATCCCTACAATGAGCAGTTCTTC. This gives the protein CASSIGGDPYNEQFF.

Concerning this clone: This sample includes further DNA sequences coding for the same CDR3. The V call is TRBV7-9, the J call TRBJ2-4; the D gene is possibly TRBD2 (5 bases). CDR3 length: 13 residues. Germline V gives CDR1 SEHNR, CDR2 FQNEAQ (reference sequence). Trimming removed 3 bases from V and 5 bases from J, with 8 bases in between. CDR3 residues: CASSLAGENIQYF. CDR3 nucleotides: TGTGCCAGCAGCTTGGCCGGGGAAAACATTCAGTACTTC.

The chain couples TRBV5-1 to TRBJ2-7; TRBD1 matches 8 bases. Germline CDR1 is SGHRS and CDR2 is YFSETQ. This CDR3 has 13 residues. V was clipped by 5 bases and J by 5 bases; unmatched bases: 6. The CDR3, as DNA: TGCGCCAGCAGGCGGGGACAGGAAGACGAGCAGTACTTC. Translation gives CASRRGQEDEQYF.

The chain couples TRBV13 to TRBJ1-1, with D perhaps matching TRBD1 (5 bases). The CDR3 has 14 amino acids. Germline-derived CDR1 and CDR2 are PRHDT and FYEKMQ (reference sequence). Trimming left V 2 bases short and J 0 bases short, with 7 bases between. The CDR3 nucleotides read TGTGCCAGCAGCTTAAGACAGTTGAACACTGAAGCTTTCTTT. It is translated as CASSLRQLNTEAFF.

The gene calls are TRBV9 and TRBJ2-1, with D uncertain. The germline V gene has CDR1 SGDLS and CDR2 YYNGEE. The CDR3 runs to 15 residues. The ends were cut back, 1 base at V and 0 bases at J, with 8 bases in the middle. The CDR3 loop reads CASSVRTSSYNEQFF. Here the CDR3 DNA reads TGTGCCAGCAGCGTACGCACGAGCTCCTACAATGAGCAGTTCTTC.